This entry describes one TCR beta chain. The CDR3 length is 13 residues. Germline loops: CDR1 MNHNS, CDR2 SASEGT. With V trimmed by 6 bases and J by 4 bases, 3 bases remained unmatched. Repertoires were generated with immunoSEQ multiplex PCR, while TCRdb's copy carries only in-frame clones and drops some. Of a few hundred thousand clones listed, roughly 88% are singletons. This specimen belongs to a study of cytomegalovirus exposure and HLA in healthy donors. Study details: The roughly 120 validation repertoires, a later analysis reported, used the same platform as the roughly 660 repertoires from the first cohort.

The chain uses TRBV6-1 and TRBJ1-5, with TRBD1 identical over 7 bases. Sequenced material: PBMCs. This receptor was taken from a woman in her 30s in good health and CMV-seronegative. The CDR3 bases are TGTGCCAGCAGAGGACAGGTTAATCAGCCCCAGCATTTT. This translates into CASRGQVNQPQHF.